The rows below give T cell receptor beta chains drawn from one sample of a study of blood T cell repertoires in COVID-19. Sequencing used immunoSEQ multiplex PCR; TCRdb keeps in-frame clones, though not all of them. The sample yields around 220,000 clones, 75% to 95% seen once. The sequenced sample was PBMCs or T cells enriched from blood (not recorded which). These receptors all come from a woman aged 18-30 years who had recovered from COVID-19. The CDR3 runs from the conserved cysteine through the conserved F or W. D genes are given only for firm matches. For some rows the clone size is stated as once, few or many, or as a class when expanded; others skip it.

len: 15
v_gene: TRBV3-1/TRBV3-2
d_gene: TRBD1
j_gene: TRBJ1-1
abundance: .
CDR3aa: CASSLGQGVNTEAFF
CDR3nt: TGTGCCAGCAGCCTCGGACAGGGGGTAAACACTGAAGCTTTCTTT

len: 15
v_gene: TRBV18
d_gene: TRBD1
j_gene: TRBJ2-2
abundance: .
CDR3aa: CASSPGTGGTGELFF
CDR3nt: TGTGCCAGCTCCCCCGGGACAGGGGGCACCGGGGAGCTGTTTTTT

len: 14
v_gene: TRBV6-6
d_gene: TRBD1
j_gene: TRBJ1-6
abundance: .
CDR3aa: CASSYGTGESPLHF
CDR3nt: TGTGCCAGCAGTTACGGGACAGGGGAATCACCCCTCCACTTT

len: 19
v_gene: TRBV7-8
d_gene: TRBD1
j_gene: TRBJ1-5
abundance: few
CDR3aa: CASSLVDRGRFRPDQPQHF
CDR3nt: TGTGCCAGCAGCTTGGTGGACAGGGGGCGTTTTCGCCCGGATCAGCCCCAGCATTTT

len: 16
v_gene: TRBV3-1/TRBV3-2
d_gene: TRBD1
j_gene: TRBJ1-5
abundance: .
CDR3aa: CASSQAGTGGNQPQHF
CDR3nt: TGTGCCAGCAGCCAAGCAGGGACAGGGGGCAATCAGCCCCAGCATTTT

len: 12
v_gene: TRBV7-9
d_gene: .
j_gene: TRBJ1-1
abundance: .
CDR3aa: CASTLSRFEAFF
CDR3nt: TGTGCCAGCACCCTTAGCCGGTTTGAAGCTTTCTTT

len: 13
v_gene: TRBV5-8
d_gene: .
j_gene: TRBJ1-4
abundance: .
CDR3aa: CASSPRRGEKLFF
CDR3nt: TGTGCCAGCAGTCCGAGGAGGGGCGAAAAACTGTTTTTT

len: 13
v_gene: TRBV7-3
d_gene: .
j_gene: TRBJ2-1
abundance: medium-sized
CDR3aa: CASSERTDVGQFF
CDR3nt: TGTGCCAGCAGCGAGAGGACAGACGTCGGGCAGTTCTTC

len: 15
v_gene: TRBV11-3
d_gene: TRBD1
j_gene: TRBJ1-2
abundance: .
CDR3aa: CASSSHLTGSDGYTF
CDR3nt: TGTGCCAGCAGCTCCCACCTGACAGGGTCGGATGGCTACACCTTC

len: 14
v_gene: TRBV19
d_gene: TRBD1
j_gene: TRBJ2-2
abundance: .
CDR3aa: CASSYRGRTGELFF
CDR3nt: TGTGCCAGTAGTTACAGGGGCCGGACCGGGGAGCTGTTTTTT

len: 16
v_gene: TRBV10-3
d_gene: TRBD2
j_gene: TRBJ2-6
abundance: .
CDR3aa: CAISESGGAGANVLTF
CDR3nt: TGTGCCATCAGTGAGTCGGGAGGGGCTGGGGCCAACGTCCTGACTTTC

len: 15
v_gene: TRBV6-5
d_gene: TRBD2
j_gene: TRBJ2-2
abundance: .
CDR3aa: CASSRTSGSTGELFF
CDR3nt: TGTGCCAGCAGCAGGACTAGCGGGAGTACCGGGGAGCTGTTTTTT

len: 14
v_gene: TRBV4-2
d_gene: .
j_gene: TRBJ1-1
abundance: .
CDR3aa: CASSQGPDSPEAFF
CDR3nt: TGTGCCAGCAGCCAAGGCCCAGACAGCCCTGAAGCTTTCTTT

len: 16
v_gene: TRBV7-2
d_gene: TRBD2
j_gene: TRBJ2-2
abundance: few
CDR3aa: CASTPATGGPGGELFF
CDR3nt: TGTGCCAGCACCCCAGCTACGGGGGGGCCGGGCGGGGAGCTGTTTTTT

len: 13
v_gene: TRBV5-1
d_gene: TRBD1
j_gene: TRBJ1-1
abundance: .
CDR3aa: CASRTGVGTEAFF
CDR3nt: TGCGCCAGCAGGACAGGGGTTGGGACTGAAGCTTTCTTT

len: 16
v_gene: TRBV6-5
d_gene: .
j_gene: TRBJ1-4
abundance: .
CDR3aa: CASSYSGQGDNEKLFF
CDR3nt: TGTGCCAGCAGTTACTCGGGTCAGGGTGATAATGAAAAACTGTTTTTT

len: 16
v_gene: TRBV14
d_gene: TRBD2
j_gene: TRBJ2-1
abundance: .
CDR3aa: CASSQRTSGRNNEQFF
CDR3nt: TGTGCCAGCAGCCAGAGGACTAGCGGGAGGAACAATGAGCAGTTCTTC

len: 13
v_gene: TRBV20-1
d_gene: TRBD1
j_gene: TRBJ2-1
abundance: .
CDR3aa: CSASNDRGFLQFF
CDR3nt: TGCAGTGCTAGTAACGACAGGGGTTTCCTTCAGTTCTTC

len: 17
v_gene: TRBV9
d_gene: TRBD1
j_gene: TRBJ1-2
abundance: .
CDR3aa: CASSVGSGTGTGYGYTF
CDR3nt: TGTGCCAGCAGCGTAGGGTCCGGAACCGGGACAGGTTATGGCTACACCTTC

len: 15
v_gene: TRBV7-9
d_gene: .
j_gene: TRBJ1-1
abundance: .
CDR3aa: CASSSYQGVDTEAFF
CDR3nt: TGTGCCAGCAGCTCATACCAAGGGGTAGACACTGAAGCTTTCTTT

len: 13
v_gene: TRBV6-5
d_gene: .
j_gene: TRBJ1-6
abundance: .
CDR3aa: CASRTGPNSPLHF
CDR3nt: TGTGCCAGCAGGACAGGCCCTAATTCACCCCTCCACTTT

len: 14
v_gene: TRBV3-1/TRBV3-2
d_gene: .
j_gene: TRBJ2-1
abundance: once
CDR3aa: CASSPLRESNEQFF
CDR3nt: TGTGCCAGCAGCCCCCTACGGGAGAGCAATGAGCAGTTCTTC

len: 16
v_gene: TRBV11-2
d_gene: TRBD1
j_gene: TRBJ1-1
abundance: .
CDR3aa: CASSLQGSGWVTEAFF
CDR3nt: TGTGCCAGCAGCCTACAGGGGTCGGGGTGGGTGACTGAAGCTTTCTTT

len: 15
v_gene: TRBV11-1
d_gene: .
j_gene: TRBJ2-3
abundance: .
CDR3aa: CASSYTGLITDTQYF
CDR3nt: TGTGCCAGCAGCTACACGGGACTCATCACAGATACGCAGTATTTT

len: 15
v_gene: TRBV5-8
d_gene: .
j_gene: TRBJ1-1
abundance: .
CDR3aa: CASSPRTFMNTEAFF
CDR3nt: TGTGCCAGCAGCCCCCGAACATTCATGAACACTGAAGCTTTCTTT

len: 17
v_gene: TRBV15
d_gene: .
j_gene: TRBJ2-3
abundance: .
CDR3aa: CATSRDLGERLTDTQYF
CDR3nt: TGTGCCACCAGCAGAGATCTCGGCGAACGACTTACAGATACGCAGTATTTT

len: 15
v_gene: TRBV3-1/TRBV3-2
d_gene: .
j_gene: TRBJ2-5
abundance: .
CDR3aa: CASSPNPGGGETQYF
CDR3nt: TGTGCCAGCAGCCCTAATCCCGGCGGGGGCGAGACCCAGTACTTC

len: 15
v_gene: TRBV9
d_gene: .
j_gene: TRBJ2-2
abundance: .
CDR3aa: CASSVATPAVGELFF
CDR3nt: TGTGCCAGCAGCGTAGCTACACCGGCGGTCGGGGAGCTGTTTTTT

len: 13
v_gene: TRBV11-3
d_gene: .
j_gene: TRBJ1-2
abundance: .
CDR3aa: CASSLEGVGGYTF
CDR3nt: TGTGCCAGCAGCTTAGAAGGGGTGGGTGGCTACACCTTC

len: 16
v_gene: TRBV24-1
d_gene: TRBD2
j_gene: TRBJ2-1
abundance: .
CDR3aa: CATSDLVAGGRNEQFF
CDR3nt: TGTGCCACCAGTGATCTCGTAGCGGGAGGTAGGAATGAGCAGTTCTTC

len: 14
v_gene: TRBV5-8
d_gene: .
j_gene: TRBJ1-1
abundance: once
CDR3aa: CASSSGVFYTEAFF
CDR3nt: TGTGCCAGCAGCTCCGGGGTATTTTACACTGAAGCTTTCTTT

len: 15
v_gene: TRBV2
d_gene: .
j_gene: TRBJ1-5
abundance: .
CDR3aa: CASTMGANGNQPQHF
CDR3nt: TGTGCCAGCACGATGGGGGCGAATGGCAATCAGCCCCAGCATTTT

len: 14
v_gene: TRBV24-1
d_gene: .
j_gene: TRBJ1-2
abundance: .
CDR3aa: CATSDLTRNYGYTF
CDR3nt: TGTGCCACCAGTGATCTGACACGGAACTATGGCTACACCTTC

len: 17
v_gene: TRBV7-9
d_gene: TRBD2
j_gene: TRBJ2-5
abundance: .
CDR3aa: CASSLPGLAGGRETQYF
CDR3nt: TGTGCCAGCAGCCTACCGGGACTAGCGGGGGGGCGGGAGACCCAGTACTTC

len: 15
v_gene: TRBV7-8
d_gene: .
j_gene: TRBJ1-5
abundance: .
CDR3aa: CASSPRGRSNQPQHF
CDR3nt: TGTGCCAGCAGCCCGCGGGGCCGGTCCAATCAGCCCCAGCATTTT

len: 14
v_gene: TRBV11-2
d_gene: .
j_gene: TRBJ1-3
abundance: .
CDR3aa: CASSTTPGTNTIYF
CDR3nt: TGTGCCAGCAGCACAACTCCGGGAACTAACACCATATATTTT

len: 12
v_gene: TRBV5-1
d_gene: .
j_gene: TRBJ1-2
abundance: .
CDR3aa: CASSFTGSGYTF
CDR3nt: TGCGCCAGCAGCTTCACAGGATCTGGCTACACCTTC

len: 15
v_gene: TRBV3-1/TRBV3-2
d_gene: .
j_gene: TRBJ2-7
abundance: .
CDR3aa: CASSQAVPTGYEQYF
CDR3nt: TGTGCCAGCAGCCAAGCCGTGCCTACAGGCTACGAGCAGTACTTC

len: 15
v_gene: TRBV27
d_gene: TRBD2
j_gene: TRBJ2-3
abundance: .
CDR3aa: CASSESGGWGDTQYF
CDR3nt: TGTGCCAGCAGCGAGAGCGGGGGGTGGGGAGATACGCAGTATTTT

len: 15
v_gene: TRBV14
d_gene: TRBD1
j_gene: TRBJ1-4
abundance: .
CDR3aa: CASSQVQGSDEKLFF
CDR3nt: TGTGCCAGCAGCCAAGTACAGGGGTCGGATGAAAAACTGTTTTTT

len: 17
v_gene: TRBV19
d_gene: TRBD1
j_gene: TRBJ2-7
abundance: .
CDR3aa: CASSKRDRGLGIYEQYF
CDR3nt: TGTGCCAGTAGCAAAAGGGACAGGGGTTTGGGTATCTACGAGCAGTACTTC